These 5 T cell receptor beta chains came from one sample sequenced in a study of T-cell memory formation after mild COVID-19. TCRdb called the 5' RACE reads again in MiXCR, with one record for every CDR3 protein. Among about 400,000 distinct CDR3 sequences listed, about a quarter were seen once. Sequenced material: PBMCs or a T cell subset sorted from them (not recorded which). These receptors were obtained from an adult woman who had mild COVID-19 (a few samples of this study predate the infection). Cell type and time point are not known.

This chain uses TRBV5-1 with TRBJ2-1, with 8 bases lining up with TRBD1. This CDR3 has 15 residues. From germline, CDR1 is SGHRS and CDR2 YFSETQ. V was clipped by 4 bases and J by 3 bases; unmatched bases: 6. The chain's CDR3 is CASSPDRADYNEQFF. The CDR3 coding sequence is TGCGCCAGCAGCCCGGACAGGGCCGACTACAATGAGCAGTTCTTC.

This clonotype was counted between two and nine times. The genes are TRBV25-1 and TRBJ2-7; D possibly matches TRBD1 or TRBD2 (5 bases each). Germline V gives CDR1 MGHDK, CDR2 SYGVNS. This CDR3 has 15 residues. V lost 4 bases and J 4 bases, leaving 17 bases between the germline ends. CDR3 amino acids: CASSASGRSIYEQYF. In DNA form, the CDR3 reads TGTGCCAGCAGTGCCTCGGGACGGAGCATTTACGAGCAGTACTTC.

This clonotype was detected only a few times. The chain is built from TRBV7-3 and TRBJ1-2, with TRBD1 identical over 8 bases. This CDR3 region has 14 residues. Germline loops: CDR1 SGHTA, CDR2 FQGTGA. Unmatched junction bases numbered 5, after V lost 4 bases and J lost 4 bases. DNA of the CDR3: TGTGCCAGCAGCTCGACAGGGGCGGGCTATGGCTACACCTTC. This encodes CASSSTGAGYGYTF.

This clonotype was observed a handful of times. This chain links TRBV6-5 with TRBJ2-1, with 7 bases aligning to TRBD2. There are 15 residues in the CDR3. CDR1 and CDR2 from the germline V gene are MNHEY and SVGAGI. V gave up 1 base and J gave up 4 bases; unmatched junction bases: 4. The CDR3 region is CASSYFGRGYNEQFF. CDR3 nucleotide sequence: TGTGCCAGCAGTTACTTCGGGCGGGGGTACAATGAGCAGTTCTTC.

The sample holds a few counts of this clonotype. CDR3 region: CASSTSGLYEQYF. As DNA, the CDR3 is TGTGCCAGCAGCACTAGCGGCCTCTACGAGCAGTACTTC. This chain joins TRBV12-3 or TRBV12-4 and TRBJ2-7; 8 bases fit TRBD2. The CDR3 has 13 amino acids. V lost 6 bases to trimming and J lost 3 bases; unmatched junction nucleotides: 4.